This TCR beta chain appears in the sequencing data of a study of identical twins. Germline-derived CDR1 and CDR2 are SNHLY and FYNNEI. The junction had 4 bases not matched to a gene; V was cut back by 7 bases and J by 2 bases. The CDR3 is 14 residues long. Template switching (which added a universal primer site) was used, and cDNA carried unique molecular identifiers. From the 5' RACE reads, TCRdb called clonotypes with MiXCR, one entry per CDR3 protein. In the table there are about 530,000 distinct CDR3 sequences, roughly 15% of which are singletons. This clonotype was observed at least ten times. These records were also assigned to another study, of yellow fever vaccine responses in identical twins.

Sequences were obtained from CD4+ T cells sorted from blood. The chain has TRBV2 and TRBJ2-2, with 7 positions matching TRBD1. This receptor was identified in a young woman in good health. CDR3 sequence reads: CASIGTANTGELFF. In DNA form, the CDR3 reads TGTGCCAGCATTGGGACAGCTAACACCGGGGAGCTGTTTTTT.